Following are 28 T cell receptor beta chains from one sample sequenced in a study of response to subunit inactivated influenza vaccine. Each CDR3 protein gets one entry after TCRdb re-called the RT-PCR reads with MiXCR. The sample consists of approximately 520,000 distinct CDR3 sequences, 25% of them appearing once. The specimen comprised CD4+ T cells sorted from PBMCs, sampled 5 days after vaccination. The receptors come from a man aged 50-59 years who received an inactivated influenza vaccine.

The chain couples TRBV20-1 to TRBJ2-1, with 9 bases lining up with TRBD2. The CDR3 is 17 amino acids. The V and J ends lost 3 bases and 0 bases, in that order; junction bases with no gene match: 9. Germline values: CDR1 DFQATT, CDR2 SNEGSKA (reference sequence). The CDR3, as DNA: TGCAGTGCTAGGGACCTACCGGGACTAGCCTCCTACAATGAGCAGTTCTTC. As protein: CSARDLPGLASYNEQFF.

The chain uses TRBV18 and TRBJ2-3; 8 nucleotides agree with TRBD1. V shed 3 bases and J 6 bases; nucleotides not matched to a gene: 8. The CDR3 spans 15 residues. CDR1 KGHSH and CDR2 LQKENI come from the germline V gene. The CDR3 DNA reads TGTGCCAGCTCACCGGCCCAGGGGGCTAGGGATACGCAGTATTTT. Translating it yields CASSPAQGARDTQYF.

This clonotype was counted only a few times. CDR3 bases: TGTGCCAGCAGCTTCGCCCCTAGTGGGAGGAGGGAGACCCAGTACTTC. Translating gives CASSFAPSGRRETQYF. The chain employs TRBV7-9 and TRBJ2-5; weak D call: TRBD2 (6 bases). Germline V gives CDR1 SEHNR, CDR2 FQNEAQ (reference sequence). V was shortened by 3 bases and J by 5 bases, with 19 bases between the two germline ends. CDR3 length equals 16 residues.

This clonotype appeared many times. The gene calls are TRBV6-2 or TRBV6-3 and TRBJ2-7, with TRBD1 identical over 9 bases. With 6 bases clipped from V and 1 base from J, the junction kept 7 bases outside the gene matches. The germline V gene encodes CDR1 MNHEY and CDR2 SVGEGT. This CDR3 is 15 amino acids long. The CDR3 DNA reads TGTGCCAGCAGCTCGGGACAGGGAAGGTCCTACGAGCAGTACTTC. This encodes CASSSGQGRSYEQYF.

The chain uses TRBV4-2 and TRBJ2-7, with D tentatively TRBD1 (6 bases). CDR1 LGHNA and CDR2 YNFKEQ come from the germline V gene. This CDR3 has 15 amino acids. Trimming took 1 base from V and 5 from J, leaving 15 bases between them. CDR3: CASSQGQGRINEQYF. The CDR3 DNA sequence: TGTGCCAGCAGCCAAGGGCAGGGGAGAATTAACGAGCAGTACTTC.

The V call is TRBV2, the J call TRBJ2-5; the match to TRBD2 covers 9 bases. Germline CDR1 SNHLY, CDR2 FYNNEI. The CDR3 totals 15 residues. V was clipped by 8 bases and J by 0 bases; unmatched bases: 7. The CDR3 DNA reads TGTGCCAGCGGGGCGGGGGGGCTGAACCAAGAGACCCAGTACTTC. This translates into CASGAGGLNQETQYF.

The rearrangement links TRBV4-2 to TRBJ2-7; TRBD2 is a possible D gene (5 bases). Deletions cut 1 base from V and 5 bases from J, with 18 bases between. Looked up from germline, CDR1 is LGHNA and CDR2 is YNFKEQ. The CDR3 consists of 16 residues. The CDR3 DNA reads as TGTGCCAGCAGCCAAGGGGTGAGCACACCGAGGGACGAGCAGTACTTC. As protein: CASSQGVSTPRDEQYF.

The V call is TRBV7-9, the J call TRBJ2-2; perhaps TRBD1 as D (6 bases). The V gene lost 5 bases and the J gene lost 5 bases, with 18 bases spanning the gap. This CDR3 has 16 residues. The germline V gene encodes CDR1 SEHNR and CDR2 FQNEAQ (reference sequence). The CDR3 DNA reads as TGTGCCAGCAGCGCCTTCCGACAGGTTCGGACCGGGGAGCTGTTTTTT. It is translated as CASSAFRQVRTGELFF.

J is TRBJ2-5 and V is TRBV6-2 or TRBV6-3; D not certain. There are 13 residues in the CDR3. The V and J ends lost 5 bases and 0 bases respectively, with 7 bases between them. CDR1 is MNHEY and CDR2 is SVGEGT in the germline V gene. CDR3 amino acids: CASSDPNQETQYF. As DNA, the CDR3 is TGTGCCAGCAGTGATCCTAACCAAGAGACCCAGTACTTC.

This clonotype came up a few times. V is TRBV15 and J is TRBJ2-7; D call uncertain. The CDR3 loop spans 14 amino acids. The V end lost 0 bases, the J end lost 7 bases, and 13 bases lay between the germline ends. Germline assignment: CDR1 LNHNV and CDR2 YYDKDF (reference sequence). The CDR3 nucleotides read TGTGCCACCAGCAGAGATAGGCGGTATGGGGAGCAGTACTTC. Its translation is CATSRDRRYGEQYF.

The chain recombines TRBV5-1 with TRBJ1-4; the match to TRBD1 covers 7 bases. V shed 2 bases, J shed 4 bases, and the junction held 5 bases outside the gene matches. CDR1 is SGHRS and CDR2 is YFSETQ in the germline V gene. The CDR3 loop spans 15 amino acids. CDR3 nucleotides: TGCGCCAGCAGCTTACAGGGGTTCGGTAATGAAAAACTGTTTTTT. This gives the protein CASSLQGFGNEKLFF. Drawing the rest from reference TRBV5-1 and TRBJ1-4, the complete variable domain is KAGVTQTPRYLIKTRGQQVTLSCSPISGHRSVSWYQQTPGQGLQFLFEYFSETQRNKGNFPGRFSGRQFSNSRSEMNVSTLELGDSALYLCASSLQGFGNEKLFFGSGTQLSVL.

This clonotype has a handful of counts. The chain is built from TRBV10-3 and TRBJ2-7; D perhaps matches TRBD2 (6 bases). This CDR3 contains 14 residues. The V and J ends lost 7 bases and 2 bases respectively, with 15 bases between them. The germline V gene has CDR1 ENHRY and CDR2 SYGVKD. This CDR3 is CAITDGSGAYEQYF. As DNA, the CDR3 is TGTGCCATCACCGACGGGAGCGGAGCCTACGAGCAGTACTTC.

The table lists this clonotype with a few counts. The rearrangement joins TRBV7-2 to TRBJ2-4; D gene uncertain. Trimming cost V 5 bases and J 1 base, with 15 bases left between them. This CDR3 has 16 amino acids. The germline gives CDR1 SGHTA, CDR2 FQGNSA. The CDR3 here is CASSLELPGAKNIQYF. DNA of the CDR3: TGTGCCAGCAGCCTGGAACTGCCCGGGGCCAAAAACATTCAGTACTTC. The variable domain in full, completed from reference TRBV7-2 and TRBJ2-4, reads GAGVSQSPSNKVTEKGKDVELRCDPISGHTALYWYRQSLGQGLEFLIYFQGNSAPDKSGLPSDRFSAERTGGSVSTLTIQRTQQEDSAVYLCASSLELPGAKNIQYFGAGTRLSVL.

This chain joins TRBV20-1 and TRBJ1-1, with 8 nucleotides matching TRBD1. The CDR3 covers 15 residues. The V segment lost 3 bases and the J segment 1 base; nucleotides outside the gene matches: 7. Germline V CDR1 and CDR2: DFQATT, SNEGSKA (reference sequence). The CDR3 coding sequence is TGCAGTGCTAGGAAAGCAGGGGGCGGGAACACTGAAGCTTTCTTT. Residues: CSARKAGGGNTEAFF.

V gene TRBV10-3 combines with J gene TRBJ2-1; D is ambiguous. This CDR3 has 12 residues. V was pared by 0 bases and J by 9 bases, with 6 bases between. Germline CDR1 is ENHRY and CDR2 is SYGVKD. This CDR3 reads CAISESVGEQFF. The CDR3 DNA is TGTGCCATCAGTGAGTCGGTGGGTGAGCAGTTCTTC.

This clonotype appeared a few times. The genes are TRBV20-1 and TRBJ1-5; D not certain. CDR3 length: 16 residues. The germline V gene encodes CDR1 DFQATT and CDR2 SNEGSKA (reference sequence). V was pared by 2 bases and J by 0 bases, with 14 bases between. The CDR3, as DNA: TGCAGTGCTAGATACCCCCGGAGGTATAGCAATCAGCCCCAGCATTTT. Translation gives CSARYPRRYSNQPQHF.

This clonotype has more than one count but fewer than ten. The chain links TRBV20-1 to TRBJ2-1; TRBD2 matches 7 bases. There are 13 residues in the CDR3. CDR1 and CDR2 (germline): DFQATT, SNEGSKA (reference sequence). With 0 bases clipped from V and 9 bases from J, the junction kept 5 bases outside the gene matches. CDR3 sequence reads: CSARDRSGGEQFF. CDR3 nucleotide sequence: TGCAGTGCTAGAGACCGATCGGGGGGTGAGCAGTTCTTC.

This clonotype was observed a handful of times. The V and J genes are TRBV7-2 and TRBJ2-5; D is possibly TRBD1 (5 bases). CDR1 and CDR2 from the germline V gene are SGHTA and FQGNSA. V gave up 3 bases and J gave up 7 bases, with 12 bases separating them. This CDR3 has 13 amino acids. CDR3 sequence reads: CASSFPGQGTQYF. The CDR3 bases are TGTGCCAGCAGCTTCCCCGGCCAGGGGACCCAGTACTTC.

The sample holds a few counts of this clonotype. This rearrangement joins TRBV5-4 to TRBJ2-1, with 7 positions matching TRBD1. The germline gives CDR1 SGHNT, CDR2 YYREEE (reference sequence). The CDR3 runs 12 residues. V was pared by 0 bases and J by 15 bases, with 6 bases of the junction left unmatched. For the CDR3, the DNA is TGTGCCAGCAGCTTGGGACAGGGCCATCCGTTCTTC. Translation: CASSLGQGHPFF.

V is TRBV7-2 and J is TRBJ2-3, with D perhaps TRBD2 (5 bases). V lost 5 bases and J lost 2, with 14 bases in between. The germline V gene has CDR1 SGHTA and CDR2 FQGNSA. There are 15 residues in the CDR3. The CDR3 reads CASSPWGDPTDTQYF. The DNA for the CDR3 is TGTGCCAGCAGCCCTTGGGGAGACCCCACAGATACGCAGTATTTT.

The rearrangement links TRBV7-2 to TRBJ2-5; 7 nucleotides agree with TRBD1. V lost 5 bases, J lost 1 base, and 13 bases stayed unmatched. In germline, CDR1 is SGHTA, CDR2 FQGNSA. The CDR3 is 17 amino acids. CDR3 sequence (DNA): TGTGCCAGCAGCCCTAACCCCCGGGACAGATCCCAAGAGACCCAGTACTTC. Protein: CASSPNPRDRSQETQYF.

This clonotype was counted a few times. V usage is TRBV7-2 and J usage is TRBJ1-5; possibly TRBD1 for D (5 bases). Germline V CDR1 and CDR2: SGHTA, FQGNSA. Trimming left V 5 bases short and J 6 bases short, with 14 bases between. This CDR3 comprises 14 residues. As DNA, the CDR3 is TGTGCCAGCAGCCCTGCAGCGGGGGGTCAGCCCCAGCATTTT. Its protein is CASSPAAGGQPQHF.

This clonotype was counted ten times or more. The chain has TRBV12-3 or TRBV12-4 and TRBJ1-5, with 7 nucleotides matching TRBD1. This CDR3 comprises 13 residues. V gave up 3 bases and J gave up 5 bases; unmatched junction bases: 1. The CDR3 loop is CASSFDRDQPQHF. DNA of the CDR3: TGTGCCAGCAGTTTCGACAGGGATCAGCCCCAGCATTTT.

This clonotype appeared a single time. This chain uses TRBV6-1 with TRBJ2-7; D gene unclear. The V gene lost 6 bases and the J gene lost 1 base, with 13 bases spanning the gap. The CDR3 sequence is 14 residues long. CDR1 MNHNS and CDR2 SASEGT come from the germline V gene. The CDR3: CASRVTVQSYEQYF. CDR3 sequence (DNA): TGTGCCAGCAGAGTAACGGTACAATCCTACGAGCAGTACTTC.

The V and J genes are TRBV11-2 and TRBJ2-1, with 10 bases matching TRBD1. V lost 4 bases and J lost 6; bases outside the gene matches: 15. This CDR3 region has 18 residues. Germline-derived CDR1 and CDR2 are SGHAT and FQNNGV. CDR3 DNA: TGTGCCAGCAGCTCGTACATCCGGCGGGACAGGGGAGGCAATGAGCAGTTCTTC. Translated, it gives CASSSYIRRDRGGNEQFF.

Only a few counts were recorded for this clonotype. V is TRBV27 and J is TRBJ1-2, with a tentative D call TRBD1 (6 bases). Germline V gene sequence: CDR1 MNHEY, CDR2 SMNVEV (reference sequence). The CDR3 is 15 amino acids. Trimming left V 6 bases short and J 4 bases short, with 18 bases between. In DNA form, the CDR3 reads TGTGCCAGCAGGGACAGATCCCCGTCCGGCTATGGCTACACCTTC. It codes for CASRDRSPSGYGYTF.

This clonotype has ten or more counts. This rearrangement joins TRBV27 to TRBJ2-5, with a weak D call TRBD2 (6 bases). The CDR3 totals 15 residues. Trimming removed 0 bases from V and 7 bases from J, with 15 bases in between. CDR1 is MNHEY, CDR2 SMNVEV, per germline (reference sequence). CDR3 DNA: TGTGCCAGCAGTTTATCGAACGGGGGTAGTGGGACCCAGTACTTC. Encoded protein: CASSLSNGGSGTQYF.

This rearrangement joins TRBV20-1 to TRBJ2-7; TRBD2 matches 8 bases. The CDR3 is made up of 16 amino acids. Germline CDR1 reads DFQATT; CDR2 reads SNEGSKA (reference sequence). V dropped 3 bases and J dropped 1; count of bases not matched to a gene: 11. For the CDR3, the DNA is TGCAGTGCTAGCGAACCGGGACTAGGGACGTCCTACGAGCAGTACTTC. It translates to CSASEPGLGTSYEQYF.